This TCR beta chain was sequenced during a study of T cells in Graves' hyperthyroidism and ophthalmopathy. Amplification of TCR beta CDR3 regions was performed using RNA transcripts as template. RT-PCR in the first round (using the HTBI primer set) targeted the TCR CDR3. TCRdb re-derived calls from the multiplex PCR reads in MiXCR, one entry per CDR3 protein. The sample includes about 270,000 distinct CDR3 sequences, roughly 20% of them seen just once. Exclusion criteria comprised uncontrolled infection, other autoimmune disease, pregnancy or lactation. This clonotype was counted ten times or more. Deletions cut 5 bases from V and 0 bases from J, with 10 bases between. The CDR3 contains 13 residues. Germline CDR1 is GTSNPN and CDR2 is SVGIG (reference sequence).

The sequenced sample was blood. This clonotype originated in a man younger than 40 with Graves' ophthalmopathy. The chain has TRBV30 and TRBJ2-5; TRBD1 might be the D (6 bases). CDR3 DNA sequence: TGTGCCTGGGTCAGGACAGACCAAGAGACCCAGTACTTC. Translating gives CAWVRTDQETQYF.